The next 25 T cell receptor beta chains were all read from a single sample in a study of CD8+ T cells in alopecia areata (dated by TCRdb to 2016 to 2019). The sample's treatment or condition label, in plain terms: oral pan-JAK inhibitor, 5-10 mg twice daily. Library method: the immunoSEQ multiplex PCR assay. RNA was extracted from all samples and reverse transcribed into cDNA, which served as template for TCR sequencing. As stored in TCRdb, this immuneACCESS dataset retains in-frame rearrangements with V and J assigned. A fraction of the clones does not appear; measured against another copy, unresolved V genes explain less than half of the discrepancy, and the remainder lacks a known reason. For this sample there are some 170,000 clones; about 54% appear just once. Around 16% of the sample belongs to the ten largest clones. This material consisted of CD4+ T cells sorted from blood, taken between weeks 55 and 65, from a patient treated with tofacitinib. These receptors came from a human donor with alopecia areata.

This clone was seen a few times. This chain's CDR3 is CASSQESGRAPYNEQFF. In DNA form, the CDR3 reads TGCGCCAGCAGCCAAGAATCCGGCAGGGCCCCCTACAATGAGCAGTTCTTC. This chain uses TRBV4-1 with TRBJ2-1; weak D call: TRBD1 (5 bases). The CDR3 contains 17 residues. The germline V and J ends were trimmed by 0 bases and 2 bases, with 14 bases remaining between them. Germline values: CDR1 MGHRA, CDR2 YSYEKL.

This clone occurred a few times. The V call is TRBV7-2, the J call TRBJ2-6; TRBD1 is a possible D gene (6 bases). Germline V gene data show CDR1 as SGHTA and CDR2 as FQGNSA. V was clipped by 5 bases and J by 0 bases, with 14 bases between them. This CDR3 has 17 amino acids. The CDR3 sequence is CASSPQGKSSGANVLTF. The CDR3 DNA reads as TGTGCCAGCAGCCCTCAGGGGAAAAGCTCTGGGGCCAACGTCCTGACTTTC.

The CDR3 DNA is TGCAGCGTGGGGAGGGGTAACTATGGCTACACCTTC. The encoded protein is CSVGRGNYGYTF. V usage is TRBV29-1 and J usage is TRBJ1-2; possibly TRBD1 for D (5 bases). The CDR3 is 12 amino acids. Looked up from germline, CDR1 is SQVTM and CDR2 is ANQGSEA. Trimming stripped 6 bases from V and 1 base from J, with 9 bases between. The full variable domain, completed using reference TRBV29-1 and TRBJ1-2, is SAVISQKPSRDICQRGTSLTIQCQVDSQVTMMFWYRQQPGQSLTLIATANQGSEATYESGFVIDKFPISRPNLTFSTLTVSNMSPEDSSIYLCSVGRGNYGYTFGSGTRLTVV.

A single count supports this clone. V and J are TRBV5-1 and TRBJ1-1, with D possibly TRBD1 on 6 matching bases. CDR1 and CDR2 from the germline V gene are SGHRS and YFSETQ. The CDR3 loop spans 16 amino acids. Trimming stripped 4 bases from V and 0 bases from J, with 16 bases between. CDR3 DNA: TGCGCCAGCAGCGTAGGAGGGGGTACGATGAACACTGAAGCTTTCTTT. This gives the protein CASSVGGGTMNTEAFF. The variable domain in full, completed from reference TRBV5-1 and TRBJ1-1, reads KAGVTQTPRYLIKTRGQQVTLSCSPISGHRSVSWYQQTPGQGLQFLFEYFSETQRNKGNFPGRFSGRQFSNSRSEMNVSTLELGDSALYLCASSVGGGTMNTEAFFGQGTRLTVV.

This clone has a handful of counts. The V gene is TRBV25-1, the J gene TRBJ1-3; possibly TRBD1 for D (6 bases). V lost 3 bases to trimming and J lost 4 bases, with 16 bases between them. The V gene's germline CDR1 is MGHDK and CDR2 SYGVNS. The CDR3 consists of 16 residues. In nucleotides, the CDR3 is TGTGCCAGCAGTGACCCTGTGGGGACAACCGGAAACACCATATATTTT. Residues: CASSDPVGTTGNTIYF.

The V and J genes are TRBV7-6 and TRBJ2-6; D gene unclear. Germline-derived CDR1 and CDR2 are SGHVS and FNYEAQ. The CDR3 runs 13 residues. Trimming stripped 3 bases from V and 0 bases from J, with 0 bases between. CDR3 nucleotide sequence: TGTGCCAGCAGCTTCTCTGGGGCCAACGTCCTGACTTTC. This gives the protein CASSFSGANVLTF.

The V gene is TRBV1, the J gene TRBJ2-5; the table assigns TRBD2, which was not confirmed against the DNA. TRBV1 is designated a pseudogene. This CDR3 has 14 residues. The CDR3 DNA follows: TGCACCTCCTACTGTAGGACTTTTTCGGAGACCCAGTACTTC. Translation gives CTSYCRTFSETQYF.

The J gene is TRBJ2-3, the V gene TRBV4-2, with D possibly TRBD2 on 5 matching bases. The CDR3 extends over 14 amino acids. Germline loops: CDR1 LGHNA, CDR2 YNFKEQ. Trimming removed 7 bases at V and 2 bases at J, with 13 bases between. The CDR3 sequence: CASTHPGYTDTQYF. CDR3 bases: TGTGCCAGCACCCACCCGGGGTACACAGATACGCAGTATTTT.

V and J are TRBV30 and TRBJ1-1, with a weak D call TRBD1 (5 bases). Germline CDR1 GTSNPN, CDR2 SVGIG (reference sequence). This CDR3 has 14 amino acids. CDR3 loop: CARSHGGVNTEAFF. For the CDR3, the DNA is TGTGCACGTAGCCACGGGGGTGTAAACACTGAAGCTTTCTTT.

The chain joins TRBV6-6 to TRBJ1-6; D may be TRBD1 (6 bases). Trimming took off 0 bases at V and 4 bases at J, with 7 bases between the two ends. Germline CDR1 reads MNHNY; CDR2 reads SVGAGI (reference sequence). The CDR3 runs 15 residues. The CDR3 DNA reads as TGTGCCAGCAGTTACTCAGGACAGTATAATTCACCCCTCCACTTT. Protein sequence: CASSYSGQYNSPLHF.

The sample holds a few counts of this clone. The junction departs from the called germline gene at one end, perhaps through a read error. CDR3 loop: CAISGTGRDTGELFF. CDR3 in DNA: TGTGCCATCAGTGGGACAGGGAGGGACACCGGGGAGCTGTTTTTT. J is TRBJ2-2 and V is TRBV6-5; 9 nucleotides match TRBD1. The length of the CDR3 is 15 residues. CDR1 and CDR2 (germline): MNHEY, SVGAGI.

This clone was observed a handful of times. This specimen includes other DNA sequences encoding the same CDR3. V gene TRBV11-2 combines with J gene TRBJ2-2, with TRBD2 as a possible D gene (6 bases). The germline V and J ends were trimmed by 0 bases and 5 bases, with 10 bases remaining between them. The V gene's germline CDR1 is SGHAT and CDR2 FQNNGV. CDR3 size: 15 residues. The CDR3 DNA reads as TGTGCCAGCAGCTTAGACCGTGGGGGGACCGGGGAGCTGTTTTTT. Residues: CASSLDRGGTGELFF.

J is TRBJ2-2 and V is TRBV30; 7 nucleotides line up with TRBD2. CDR3 length equals 14 residues. With 5 bases clipped from V and 1 base from J, the junction kept 4 bases outside the gene matches. Per the germline V gene, CDR1 is GTSNPN and CDR2 is SVGIG (reference sequence). DNA of the CDR3: TGTGCCTGGGAAGGACTAGTGAACACCGGGGAGCTGTTTTTT. Protein product: CAWEGLVNTGELFF.

The V gene is TRBV29-1, the J gene TRBJ2-3; D may be TRBD1 or TRBD2 (6 bases each). The germline V and J ends were trimmed by 6 bases and 2 bases, with 12 bases remaining between them. The germline CDR1 and CDR2 sequences are SQVTM and ANQGSEA. CDR3 length equals 13 residues. CDR3 DNA: TGCAGCGTGGGGGGCAGATACACAGATACGCAGTATTTT. Translating gives CSVGGRYTDTQYF.

This clone was picked up a small number of times. This chain uses TRBV18 with TRBJ1-6; TRBD1 might be the D (5 bases). Per germline, CDR1 KGHSH and CDR2 LQKENI. The germline V and J ends were trimmed by 9 bases and 9 bases, with 15 bases remaining between them. The CDR3 contains 13 residues. CDR3 nucleotide sequence: TGTGCCAGTCGGGACGGGGGAAGTTCACCCCTCCACTTT. Translating gives CASRDGGSSPLHF.

This clone was counted only a few times. This chain links TRBV19 with TRBJ2-4; no firm D call. The CDR3 is 13 residues long. Trimming shortened V by 7 bases and J by 0 bases, and 7 bases separated the two germline ends. Germline values: CDR1 LNHDA, CDR2 SQIVND (reference sequence). The chain's CDR3 is CASTPAAKNIQYF. The CDR3 DNA reads as TGTGCCAGTACCCCGGCAGCCAAAAACATTCAGTACTTC.

This rearrangement joins TRBV10-3 to TRBJ2-3; TRBD1 aligns across 8 bases. CDR1 is ENHRY, CDR2 SYGVKD, per germline. The V segment lost 8 bases and the J segment 0 bases; nucleotides outside the gene matches: 1. The CDR3 is 13 amino acids. The CDR3 is CAIGQGSTDTQYF. CDR3 DNA sequence: TGTGCCATCGGACAGGGAAGCACAGATACGCAGTATTTT.

The CDR3: CASSAGPYYGYTF. The CDR3 DNA follows: TGTGCCAGCAGCGCGGGGCCCTACTATGGCTACACCTTC. The chain is built from TRBV9 and TRBJ1-2; the D gene is possibly TRBD1 (5 bases). The CDR3 is 13 amino acids. V was clipped by 3 bases and J by 3 bases, with 9 bases between them. Germline-derived CDR1 and CDR2 are SGDLS and YYNGEE.

This clone was recorded a few times. The chain employs TRBV7-2 and TRBJ2-3; 8 bases match TRBD2. Germline CDR1 and CDR2: SGHTA and FQGNSA. The CDR3 covers 17 residues. V shed 1 base and J 5 bases; nucleotides not matched to a gene: 11. The CDR3 sequence: CASSLDVRGAGGDTQYF. As DNA, the CDR3 is TGTGCCAGCAGCTTAGACGTGCGGGGGGCCGGGGGAGATACGCAGTATTTT.

J is TRBJ2-7 and V is TRBV30, with no clear D. The CDR3 extends over 14 amino acids. CDR1 is GTSNPN and CDR2 is SVGIG in the germline V gene (reference sequence). V lost 1 base and J 5 bases, leaving 15 bases between the germline ends. The CDR3 DNA is TGTGCCTGGAGTGATACAATCCCGGTGGACGAGCAGTACTTC. It codes for CAWSDTIPVDEQYF.

This chain uses TRBV4-1 with TRBJ2-7; 8 positions match TRBD2. The junction had 6 bases not matched to a gene; V was cut back by 0 bases and J by 2 bases. Germline V gives CDR1 MGHRA, CDR2 YSYEKL. This CDR3 is 16 amino acids long. As DNA, the CDR3 is TGCGCCAGCAGCCAAGATCCGGGACTAGGTGCCTACGAGCAGTACTTC. This encodes CASSQDPGLGAYEQYF.

The gene calls are TRBV4-1 and TRBJ1-5; 7 bases are a match to TRBD1. The ends lost 1 base at V and 5 bases at J; junction bases unmatched: 2. The CDR3 loop spans 14 amino acids. Per germline, CDR1 MGHRA and CDR2 YSYEKL. The CDR3: CASSQGQGYQPQHF. CDR3 bases: TGCGCCAGCAGCCAAGGACAGGGATATCAGCCCCAGCATTTT.

The chain has TRBV2 and TRBJ2-4; the D is unclear. V was shortened by 3 bases and J by 1 base, with 7 bases between the two germline ends. Per the germline V gene, CDR1 is SNHLY and CDR2 is FYNNEI. CDR3 length equals 14 residues. CDR3 loop: CASSETYAKNIQYF. DNA for the CDR3: TGTGCCAGCAGTGAGACATACGCCAAAAACATTCAGTACTTC.

J is TRBJ2-6 and V is TRBV4-2; D is possibly TRBD1 (6 bases). Germline CDR1 LGHNA, CDR2 YNFKEQ. The CDR3 spans 16 residues. Trimming left V 2 bases short and J 0 bases short, with 8 bases between. As DNA, the CDR3 is TGTGCCAGCAGCCAACAGGGGTTCTCTGGGGCCAACGTCCTGACTTTC. Protein product: CASSQQGFSGANVLTF.

The rearrangement joins TRBV5-1 to TRBJ1-1; D not resolved. V was cut by 0 bases and J by 0 bases, with 9 bases left in between. The CDR3 runs to 15 residues. Germline V gene data show CDR1 as SGHRS and CDR2 as YFSETQ. In nucleotides, the CDR3 is TGCGCCAGCAGCTTGGGGACGACGGTGAACACTGAAGCTTTCTTT. It is translated as CASSLGTTVNTEAFF.